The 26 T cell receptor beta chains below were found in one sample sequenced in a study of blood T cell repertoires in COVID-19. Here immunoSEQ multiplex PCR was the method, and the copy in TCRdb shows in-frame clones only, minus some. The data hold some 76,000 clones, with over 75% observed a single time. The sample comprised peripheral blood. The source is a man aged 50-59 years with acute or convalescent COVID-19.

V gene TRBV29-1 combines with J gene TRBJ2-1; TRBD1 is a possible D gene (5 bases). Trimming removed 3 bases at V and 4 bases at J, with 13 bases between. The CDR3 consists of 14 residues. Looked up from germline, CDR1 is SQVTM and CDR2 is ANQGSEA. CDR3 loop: CSVESRDSYNEQFF. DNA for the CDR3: TGCAGCGTTGAGTCCAGGGATTCATACAATGAGCAGTTCTTC.

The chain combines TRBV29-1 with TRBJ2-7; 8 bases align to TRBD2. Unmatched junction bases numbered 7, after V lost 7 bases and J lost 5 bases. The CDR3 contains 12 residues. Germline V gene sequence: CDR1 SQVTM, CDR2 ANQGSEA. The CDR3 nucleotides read TGCAGCGGGGAGCGGGAGAGCGACGAGCAGTACTTC. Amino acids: CSGERESDEQYF.

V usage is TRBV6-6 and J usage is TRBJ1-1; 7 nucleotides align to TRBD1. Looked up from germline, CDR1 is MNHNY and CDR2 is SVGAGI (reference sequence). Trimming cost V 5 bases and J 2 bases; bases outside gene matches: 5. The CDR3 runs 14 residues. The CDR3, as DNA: TGTGCCAGCAGTGATGGGACAGTTAACACTGAAGCTTTCTTT. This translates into CASSDGTVNTEAFF.

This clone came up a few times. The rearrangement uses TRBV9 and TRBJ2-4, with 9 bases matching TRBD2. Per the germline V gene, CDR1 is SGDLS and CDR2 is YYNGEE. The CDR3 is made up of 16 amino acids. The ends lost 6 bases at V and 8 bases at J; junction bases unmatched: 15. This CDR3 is CASTKGGGDPADIQYF. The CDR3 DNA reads TGTGCCAGCACCAAGGGCGGGGGGGACCCCGCAGACATTCAGTACTTC.

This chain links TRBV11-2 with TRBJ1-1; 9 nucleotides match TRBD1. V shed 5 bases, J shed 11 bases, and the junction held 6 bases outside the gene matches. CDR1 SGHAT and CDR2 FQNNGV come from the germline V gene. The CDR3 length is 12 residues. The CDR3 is CASSPQTGGAFF. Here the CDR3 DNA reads TGTGCCAGCAGCCCTCAGACAGGGGGGGCTTTCTTT.

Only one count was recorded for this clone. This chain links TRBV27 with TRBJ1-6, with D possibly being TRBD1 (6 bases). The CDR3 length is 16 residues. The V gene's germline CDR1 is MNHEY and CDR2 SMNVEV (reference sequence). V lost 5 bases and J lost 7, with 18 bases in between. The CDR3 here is CASSPRPSQGNSPLHF. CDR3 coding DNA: TGTGCCAGCAGTCCGCGACCTTCCCAGGGGAATTCACCCCTCCACTTT.

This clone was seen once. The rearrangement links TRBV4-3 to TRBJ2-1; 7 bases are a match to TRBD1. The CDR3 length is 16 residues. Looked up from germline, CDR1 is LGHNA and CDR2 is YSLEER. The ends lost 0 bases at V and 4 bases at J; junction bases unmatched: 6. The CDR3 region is CASSQDVRGIYNEQFF. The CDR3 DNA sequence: TGCGCCAGCAGCCAAGATGTCAGGGGGATTTACAATGAGCAGTTCTTC.

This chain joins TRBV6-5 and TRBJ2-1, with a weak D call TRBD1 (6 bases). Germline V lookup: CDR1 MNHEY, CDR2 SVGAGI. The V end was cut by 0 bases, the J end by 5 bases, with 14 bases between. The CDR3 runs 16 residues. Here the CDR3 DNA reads TGTGCCAGCAGTTACTCGCGTGGGGGCCTTAACAATGAGCAGTTCTTC. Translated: CASSYSRGGLNNEQFF.

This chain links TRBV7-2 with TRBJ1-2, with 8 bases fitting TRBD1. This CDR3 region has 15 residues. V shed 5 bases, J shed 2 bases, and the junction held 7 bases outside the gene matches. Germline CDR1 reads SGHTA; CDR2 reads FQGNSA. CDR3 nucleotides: TGTGCCAGCAGCGTGGACAGGGCGATCAACTATGGCTACACCTTC. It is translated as CASSVDRAINYGYTF.

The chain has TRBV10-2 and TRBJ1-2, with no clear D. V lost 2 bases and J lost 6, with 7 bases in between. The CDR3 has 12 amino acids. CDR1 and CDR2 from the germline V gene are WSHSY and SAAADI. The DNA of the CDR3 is TGCGCCAGCAGTGAGGCAGGCAATGGCTACACCTTC. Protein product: CASSEAGNGYTF.

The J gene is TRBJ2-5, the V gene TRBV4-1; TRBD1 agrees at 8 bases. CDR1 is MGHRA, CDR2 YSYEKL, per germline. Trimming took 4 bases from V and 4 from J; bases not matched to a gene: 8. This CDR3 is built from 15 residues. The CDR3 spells CASSLRDRGRETQYF. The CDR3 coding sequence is TGCGCCAGCAGCCTCAGAGACAGGGGCCGAGAGACCCAGTACTTC.

CDR3: CASSPTGTGGGGYTF. CDR3 in DNA: TGTGCCAGCAGCCCAACCGGGACAGGGGGGGGTGGCTACACCTTC. This chain connects TRBV7-2 to TRBJ1-2; 11 bases map to TRBD1. V trimming: 5 bases; J trimming: 7 bases; junction bases outside the gene matches: 9. CDR3 length: 15 residues. In germline, CDR1 is SGHTA, CDR2 FQGNSA.

This CDR3 reads CASGLGHTDTQYF. In DNA form, the CDR3 reads TGTGCCAGCGGGCTCGGCCACACAGATACGCAGTATTTT. V and J are TRBV6-5 and TRBJ2-3; D uncertain. V was trimmed by 8 bases and J by 2 bases, leaving 11 bases between them. The CDR3 runs 13 residues. Germline V gene sequence: CDR1 MNHEY, CDR2 SVGAGI.

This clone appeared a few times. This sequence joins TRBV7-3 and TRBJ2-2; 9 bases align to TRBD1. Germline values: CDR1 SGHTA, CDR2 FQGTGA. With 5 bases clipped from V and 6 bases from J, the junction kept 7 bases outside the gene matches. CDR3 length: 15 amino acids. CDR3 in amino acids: CASSPGQGKAGELFF. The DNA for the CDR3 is TGTGCCAGCAGCCCGGGACAGGGTAAAGCCGGGGAGCTGTTTTTT.

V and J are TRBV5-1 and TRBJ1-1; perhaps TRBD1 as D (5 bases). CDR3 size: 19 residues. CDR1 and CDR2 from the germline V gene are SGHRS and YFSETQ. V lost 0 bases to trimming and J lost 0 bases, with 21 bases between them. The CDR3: CASSLGEGTLPRLNTEAFF. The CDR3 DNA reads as TGCGCCAGCAGCTTGGGGGAGGGGACCCTACCGAGGTTGAACACTGAAGCTTTCTTT.

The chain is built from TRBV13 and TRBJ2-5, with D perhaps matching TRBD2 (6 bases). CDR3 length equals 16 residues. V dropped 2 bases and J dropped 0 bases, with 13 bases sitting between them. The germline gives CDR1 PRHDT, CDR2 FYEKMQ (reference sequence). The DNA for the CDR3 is TGTGCCAGCAGCTTACAAGCGGAGGGGTACCAAGAGACCCAGTACTTC. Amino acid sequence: CASSLQAEGYQETQYF.

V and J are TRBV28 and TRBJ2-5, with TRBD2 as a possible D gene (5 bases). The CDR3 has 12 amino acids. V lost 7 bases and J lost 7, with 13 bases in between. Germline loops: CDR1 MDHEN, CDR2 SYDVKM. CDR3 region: CASTPSGGTQYF. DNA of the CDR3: TGTGCCAGCACCCCATCCGGAGGGACCCAGTACTTC.

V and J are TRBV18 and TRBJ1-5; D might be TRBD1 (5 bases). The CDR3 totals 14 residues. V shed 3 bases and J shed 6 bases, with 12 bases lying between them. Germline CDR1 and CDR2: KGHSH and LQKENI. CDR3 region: CASSPQGVGQPQHF. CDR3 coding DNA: TGTGCCAGCTCACCCCAAGGGGTCGGTCAGCCCCAGCATTTT.

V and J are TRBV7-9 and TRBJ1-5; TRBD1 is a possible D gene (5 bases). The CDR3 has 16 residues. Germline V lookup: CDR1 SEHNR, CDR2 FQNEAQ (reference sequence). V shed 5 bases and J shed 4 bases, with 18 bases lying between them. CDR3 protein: CASSPSEAGPNQPQHF. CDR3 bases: TGTGCCAGCAGCCCCTCCGAAGCAGGGCCGAATCAGCCCCAGCATTTT.

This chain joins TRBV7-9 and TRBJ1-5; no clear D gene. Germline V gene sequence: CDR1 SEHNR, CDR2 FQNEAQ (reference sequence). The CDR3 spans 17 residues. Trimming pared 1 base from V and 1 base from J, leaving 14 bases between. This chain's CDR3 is CASSLESGRRSNQPQHF. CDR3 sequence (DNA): TGTGCCAGCAGCTTAGAATCAGGAAGAAGAAGCAATCAGCCCCAGCATTTT.

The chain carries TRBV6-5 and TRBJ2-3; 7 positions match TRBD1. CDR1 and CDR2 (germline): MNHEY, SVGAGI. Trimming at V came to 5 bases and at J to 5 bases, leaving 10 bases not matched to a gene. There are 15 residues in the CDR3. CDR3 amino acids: CASSPSGQGVDTQYF. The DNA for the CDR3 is TGTGCCAGCAGTCCCTCCGGGCAGGGGGTAGATACGCAGTATTTT.

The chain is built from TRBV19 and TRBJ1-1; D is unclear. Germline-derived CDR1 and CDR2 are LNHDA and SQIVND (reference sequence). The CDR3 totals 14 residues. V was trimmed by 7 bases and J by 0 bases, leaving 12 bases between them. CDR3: CASTPPGMNTEAFF. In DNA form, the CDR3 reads TGTGCCAGTACACCCCCCGGGATGAACACTGAAGCTTTCTTT. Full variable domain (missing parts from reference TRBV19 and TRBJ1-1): DGGITQSPKYLFRKEGQNVTLSCEQNLNHDAMYWYRQDPGQGLRLIYYSQIVNDFQKGDIAEGYSVSREKKESFPLTVTSAQKNPTAFYLCASTPPGMNTEAFFGQGTRLTVV.

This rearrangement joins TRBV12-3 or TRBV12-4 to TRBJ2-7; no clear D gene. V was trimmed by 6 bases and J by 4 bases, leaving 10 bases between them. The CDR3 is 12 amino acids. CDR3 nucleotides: TGTGCCAGCAGCCCCCTATTATACGAGCAGTACTTC. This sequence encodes CASSPLLYEQYF.

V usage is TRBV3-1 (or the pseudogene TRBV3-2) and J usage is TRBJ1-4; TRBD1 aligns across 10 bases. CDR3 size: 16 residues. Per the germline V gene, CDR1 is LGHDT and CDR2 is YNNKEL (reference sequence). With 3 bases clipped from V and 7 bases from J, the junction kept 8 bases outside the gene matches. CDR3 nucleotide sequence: TGTGCCAGCAGCCACCAGACAGGGGGCGCGAGTGAAAAACTGTTTTTT. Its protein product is CASSHQTGGASEKLFF.

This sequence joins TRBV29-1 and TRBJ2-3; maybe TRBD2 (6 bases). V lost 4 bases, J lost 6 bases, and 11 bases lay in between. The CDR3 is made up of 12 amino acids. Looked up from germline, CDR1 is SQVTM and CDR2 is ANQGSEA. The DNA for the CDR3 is TGCAGCGTTGGGGCGGGAAAGGATACGCAGTATTTT. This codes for CSVGAGKDTQYF.

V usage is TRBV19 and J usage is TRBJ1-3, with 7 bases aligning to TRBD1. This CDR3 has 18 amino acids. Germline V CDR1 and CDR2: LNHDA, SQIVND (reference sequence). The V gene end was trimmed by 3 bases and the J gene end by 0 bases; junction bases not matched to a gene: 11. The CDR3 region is CASSITAGGLISGNTIYF. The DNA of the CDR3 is TGTGCCAGTAGTATCACGGCAGGGGGACTTATCTCTGGAAACACCATATATTTT.